This record covers a single T cell receptor (beta chain). Its recognized antigen is unknown. Nothing much larger sits one base from this clone, and base qualities are not available. The V and J ends are trimmed by 2 bases and 1 base, leaving 11 bases between them. From the germline V gene (reference sequence), CDR1 is LNHNV and CDR2 is YYDKDF. The CDR3 contains 15 residues, cysteine and phenylalanine counted. Just the 45-base CDR3 DNA is kept, in frame starting at base 1. Library method: PCR. Sequencing instrument: Illumina HiSeq 2500. TCR library preparation used molecular barcoding, with unique molecular identifiers applied to normalize quantification of the TCRbeta repertoire. TCRdb passed the public sequencing reads through fastp at Q25 and MiXCR, retaining productive beta sequences. Rows with a matching CDR3 protein are joined into one entry that keeps the most common DNA and genes. This sample is represented by 500,000 to 750,000 distinct CDR3 sequences; 25% to 30% of them were singletons. Clones ranked in the top ten supply just over 35% of the sample.

The data belong to a study of T-cell reconstitution after alpha-beta-depleted transplantation in children (dated by TCRdb to the mid-2010s). For context, the study as a whole: Using TCR repertoire profiling, the study quantitatively followed how T-cell immune reconstitution unfolded in children after TCRalphabeta/CD19-depleted allogeneic hematopoietic cell transplantation.

The sample's treatment or condition, from its label and the paper: allogeneic hematopoietic cell transplantation with graft depleted of TCRalphabeta T cells and CD19 B cells. The children who served as transplant recipients had been given grafts of TCRalphabeta/CD19-depleted allogeneic hematopoietic cells. Study-wide conclusions, independent of this receptor: Over the following months the frequencies of hyperexpanded clones went down, and after one year T-cell counts and TCRbeta diversity were mostly credited to newly produced T cells. About two months after transplant, the apparently early recovery of alphabetaT-cell counts reportedly depended on just several hundred clones that had expanded rapidly and came from non-depleted graft cells. In some patients, the high TCRbeta diversity seen at day 60 was put down to recipient T cells and intrathymic progenitors that had survived conditioning.

The TCR was taken from a boy in the first two years of life with Wiskott-Aldrich syndrome, due to receive a stem cell transplant. The chain was built from TRBV15 and TRBJ2-5; the D gene remains uncertain. The input for sequencing was PBMCs, taken before TCRalphabeta/CD19-depleted stem cell transplant. The DNA reads TGTGCCACCAGCAGAAGCGTAAGCCTCCAAGAGACCCAGTACTTC. Its amino acids are CATSRSVSLQETQYF.